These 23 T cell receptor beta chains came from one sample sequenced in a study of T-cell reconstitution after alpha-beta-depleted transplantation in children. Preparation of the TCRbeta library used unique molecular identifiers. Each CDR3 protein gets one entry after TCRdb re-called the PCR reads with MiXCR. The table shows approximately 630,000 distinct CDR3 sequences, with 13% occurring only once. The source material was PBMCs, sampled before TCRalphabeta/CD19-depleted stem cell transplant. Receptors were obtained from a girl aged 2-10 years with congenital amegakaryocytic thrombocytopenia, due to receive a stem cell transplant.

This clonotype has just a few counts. In DNA form, the CDR3 reads TGCGCCAGCAGCTTGGACAGGGGGCCATCTCAAGAGACCCAGTACTTC. Its protein is CASSLDRGPSQETQYF. This chain links TRBV5-1 with TRBJ2-5; 9 positions match TRBD1. Trimming removed 0 bases from V and 2 bases from J; junction bases left unmatched: 5. Germline values: CDR1 SGHRS, CDR2 YFSETQ. This CDR3 comprises 16 residues. Full variable domain (remainder filled in from reference TRBV5-1 and TRBJ2-5): KAGVTQTPRYLIKTRGQQVTLSCSPISGHRSVSWYQQTPGQGLQFLFEYFSETQRNKGNFPGRFSGRQFSNSRSEMNVSTLELGDSALYLCASSLDRGPSQETQYFGPGTRLLVL.

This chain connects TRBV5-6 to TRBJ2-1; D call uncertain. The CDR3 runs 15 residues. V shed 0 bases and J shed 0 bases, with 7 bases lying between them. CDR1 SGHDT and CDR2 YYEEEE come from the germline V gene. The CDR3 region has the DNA TGTGCCAGCAGCTTGGGCGGTATCTCCTACAATGAGCAGTTCTTC. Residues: CASSLGGISYNEQFF.

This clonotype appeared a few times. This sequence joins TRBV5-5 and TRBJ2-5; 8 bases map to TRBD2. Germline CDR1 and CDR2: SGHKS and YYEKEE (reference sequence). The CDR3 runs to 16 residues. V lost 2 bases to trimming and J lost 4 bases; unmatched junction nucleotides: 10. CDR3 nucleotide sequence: TGTGCCAGCAGCTTCCAAGCGGGGGACTCGATAGAGACCCAGTACTTC. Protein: CASSFQAGDSIETQYF.

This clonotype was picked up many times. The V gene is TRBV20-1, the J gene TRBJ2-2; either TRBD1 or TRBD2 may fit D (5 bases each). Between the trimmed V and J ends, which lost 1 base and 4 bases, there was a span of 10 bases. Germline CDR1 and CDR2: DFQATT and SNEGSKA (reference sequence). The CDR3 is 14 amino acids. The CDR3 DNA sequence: TGCAGTGCTAGAGCAGGGAGCGGCACCGGGGAGCTGTTTTTT. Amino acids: CSARAGSGTGELFF.

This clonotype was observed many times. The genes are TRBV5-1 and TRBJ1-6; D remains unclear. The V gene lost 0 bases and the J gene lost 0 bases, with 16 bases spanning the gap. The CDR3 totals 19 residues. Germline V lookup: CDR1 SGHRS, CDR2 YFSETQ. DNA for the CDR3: TGCGCCAGCAGCTTGGAGACGGTTTCGTTGAGCTCCTATAATTCACCCCTCCACTTT. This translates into CASSLETVSLSSYNSPLHF. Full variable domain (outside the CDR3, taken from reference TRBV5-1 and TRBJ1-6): KAGVTQTPRYLIKTRGQQVTLSCSPISGHRSVSWYQQTPGQGLQFLFEYFSETQRNKGNFPGRFSGRQFSNSRSEMNVSTLELGDSALYLCASSLETVSLSSYNSPLHFGNGTRLTVT.

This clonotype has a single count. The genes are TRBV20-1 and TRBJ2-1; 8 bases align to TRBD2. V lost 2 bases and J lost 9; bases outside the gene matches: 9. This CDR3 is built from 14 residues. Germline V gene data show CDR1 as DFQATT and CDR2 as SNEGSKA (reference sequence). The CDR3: CSARRSGSLSEQFF. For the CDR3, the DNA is TGCAGTGCTAGAAGAAGCGGGAGTTTAAGTGAGCAGTTCTTC.

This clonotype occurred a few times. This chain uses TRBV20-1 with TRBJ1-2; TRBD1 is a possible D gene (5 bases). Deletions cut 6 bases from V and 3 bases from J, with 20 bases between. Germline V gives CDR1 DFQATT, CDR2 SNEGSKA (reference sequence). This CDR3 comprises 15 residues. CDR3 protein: CSAAGGASGDYGYTF. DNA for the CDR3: TGCAGTGCCGCGGGGGGAGCGTCTGGGGACTATGGCTACACCTTC.

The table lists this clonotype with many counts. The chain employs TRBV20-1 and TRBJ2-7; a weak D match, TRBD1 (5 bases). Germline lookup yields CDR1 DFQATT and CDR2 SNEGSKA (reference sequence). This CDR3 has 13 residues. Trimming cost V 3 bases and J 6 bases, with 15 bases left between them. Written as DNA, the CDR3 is TGCAGTGCTAGTGGGCAGGGCTGGTTCGAGCAGTACTTC. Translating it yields CSASGQGWFEQYF.

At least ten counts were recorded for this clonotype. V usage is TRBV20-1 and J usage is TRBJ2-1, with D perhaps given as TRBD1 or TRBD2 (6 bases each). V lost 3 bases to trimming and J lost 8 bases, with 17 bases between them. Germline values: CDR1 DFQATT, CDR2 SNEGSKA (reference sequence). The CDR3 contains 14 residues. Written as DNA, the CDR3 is TGCAGTGCTAGTTGGGGGGCTCTGTCCGATGAGCAGTTCTTC. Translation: CSASWGALSDEQFF.

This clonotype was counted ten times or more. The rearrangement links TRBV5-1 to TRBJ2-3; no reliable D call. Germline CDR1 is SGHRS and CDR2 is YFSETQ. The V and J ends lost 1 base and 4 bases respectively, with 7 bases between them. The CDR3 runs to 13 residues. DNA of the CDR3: TGCGCCAGCAGCTTGAATCCCCCAGATACGCAGTATTTT. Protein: CASSLNPPDTQYF. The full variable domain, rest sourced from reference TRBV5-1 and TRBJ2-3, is KAGVTQTPRYLIKTRGQQVTLSCSPISGHRSVSWYQQTPGQGLQFLFEYFSETQRNKGNFPGRFSGRQFSNSRSEMNVSTLELGDSALYLCASSLNPPDTQYFGPGTRLTVL.

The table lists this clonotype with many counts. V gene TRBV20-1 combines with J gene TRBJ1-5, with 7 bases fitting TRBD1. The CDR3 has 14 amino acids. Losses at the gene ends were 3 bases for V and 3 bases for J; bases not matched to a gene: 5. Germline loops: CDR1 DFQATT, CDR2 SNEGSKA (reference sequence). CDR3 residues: CSASEGTDNQPQHF. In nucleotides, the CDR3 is TGCAGTGCTAGCGAAGGGACAGACAATCAGCCCCAGCATTTT.

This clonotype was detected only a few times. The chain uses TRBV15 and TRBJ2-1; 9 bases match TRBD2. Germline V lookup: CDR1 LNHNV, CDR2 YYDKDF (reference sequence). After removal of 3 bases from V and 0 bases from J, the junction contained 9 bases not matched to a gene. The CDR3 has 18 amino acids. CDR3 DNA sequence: TGTGCCACCAGCAGGCACCTAGCGGGGTTGAGCTCCTACAATGAGCAGTTCTTC. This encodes CATSRHLAGLSSYNEQFF.

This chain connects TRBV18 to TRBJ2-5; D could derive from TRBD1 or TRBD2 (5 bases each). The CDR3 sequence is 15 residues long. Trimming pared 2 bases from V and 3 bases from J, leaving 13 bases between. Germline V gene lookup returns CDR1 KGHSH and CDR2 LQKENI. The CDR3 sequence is CASSPARGEEETQYF. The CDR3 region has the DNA TGTGCCAGCTCACCAGCGAGGGGAGAGGAAGAGACCCAGTACTTC. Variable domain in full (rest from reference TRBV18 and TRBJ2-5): NAGVMQNPRHLVRRRGQEARLRCSPMKGHSHVYWYRQLPEEGLKFMVYLQKENIIDESGMPKERFSAEFPKEGPSILRIQQVVRGDSAAYFCASSPARGEEETQYFGPGTRLLVL.

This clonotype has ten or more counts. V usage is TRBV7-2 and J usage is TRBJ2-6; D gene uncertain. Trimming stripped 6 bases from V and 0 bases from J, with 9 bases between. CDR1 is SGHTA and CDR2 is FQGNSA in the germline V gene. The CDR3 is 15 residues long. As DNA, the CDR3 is TGTGCCAGCAGATGGATAAACTCTGGGGCCAACGTCCTGACTTTC. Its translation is CASRWINSGANVLTF.

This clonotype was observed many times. The CDR3 sequence is CASRPAVGYNEKLFF. CDR3 in DNA: TGTGCCAGCAGGCCCGCGGTGGGCTATAATGAAAAACTGTTTTTT. The chain joins TRBV12-3 or TRBV12-4 to TRBJ1-4; no clear D. Trimming stripped 6 bases from V and 4 bases from J, with 15 bases between. CDR3 length: 15 residues.

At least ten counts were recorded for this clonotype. CDR3 in amino acids: CASSLEDNNEQFF. CDR3 sequence (DNA): TGCGCCAGCAGCTTGGAAGATAACAATGAGCAGTTCTTC. The V call is TRBV5-1, the J call TRBJ2-1, with no clear D. The CDR3 totals 13 residues. Trimming left V 0 bases short and J 5 bases short, with 6 bases between. In germline, CDR1 is SGHRS, CDR2 YFSETQ.

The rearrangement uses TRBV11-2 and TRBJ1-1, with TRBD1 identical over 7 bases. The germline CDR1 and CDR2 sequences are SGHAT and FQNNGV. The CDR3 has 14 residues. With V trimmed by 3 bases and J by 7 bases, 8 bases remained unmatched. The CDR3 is CASSFTGTDSEAFF. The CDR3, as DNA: TGTGCCAGCAGCTTCACCGGGACAGATAGTGAAGCTTTCTTT.

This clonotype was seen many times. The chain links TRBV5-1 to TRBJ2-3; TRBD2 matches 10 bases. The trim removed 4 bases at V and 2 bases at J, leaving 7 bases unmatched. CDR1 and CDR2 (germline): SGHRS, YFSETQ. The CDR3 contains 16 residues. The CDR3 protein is CASSPGLAALTDTQYF. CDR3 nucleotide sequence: TGCGCCAGCAGCCCAGGACTAGCGGCCCTCACAGATACGCAGTATTTT.

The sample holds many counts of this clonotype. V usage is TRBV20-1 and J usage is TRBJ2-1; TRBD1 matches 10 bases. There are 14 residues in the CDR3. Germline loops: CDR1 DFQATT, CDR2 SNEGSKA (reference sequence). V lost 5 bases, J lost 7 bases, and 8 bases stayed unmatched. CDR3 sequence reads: CSARRDRGWNEQFF. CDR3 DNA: TGCAGTGCTCGCCGGGACAGGGGTTGGAATGAGCAGTTCTTC.

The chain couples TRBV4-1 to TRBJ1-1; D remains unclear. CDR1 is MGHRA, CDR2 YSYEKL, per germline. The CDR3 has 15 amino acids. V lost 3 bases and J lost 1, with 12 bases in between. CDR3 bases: TGCGCCAGCAGCCACCGGCCAGGAACGAACACTGAAGCTTTCTTT. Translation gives CASSHRPGTNTEAFF.

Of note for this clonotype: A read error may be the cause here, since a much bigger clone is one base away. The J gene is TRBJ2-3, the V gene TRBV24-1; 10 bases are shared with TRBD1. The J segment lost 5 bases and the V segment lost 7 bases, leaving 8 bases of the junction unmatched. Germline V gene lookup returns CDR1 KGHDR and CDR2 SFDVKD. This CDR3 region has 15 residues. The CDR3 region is CATRDPGTGVDTQYF. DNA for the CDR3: TGTGCCACCAGAGATCCTGGGACAGGGGTAGATACGCAGTATTTT.

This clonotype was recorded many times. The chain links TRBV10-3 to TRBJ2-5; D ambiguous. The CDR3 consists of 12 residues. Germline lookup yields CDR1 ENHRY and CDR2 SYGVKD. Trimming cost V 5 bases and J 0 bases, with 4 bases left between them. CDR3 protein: CAISLNQETQYF. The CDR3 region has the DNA TGTGCCATCAGTCTAAACCAAGAGACCCAGTACTTC.

The CDR3 protein is CASSYGVNEETQYF. CDR3 coding DNA: TGTGCCAGCAGCTACGGAGTTAACGAAGAGACCCAGTACTTC. The V gene is TRBV7-2, the J gene TRBJ2-5, with no clear D. Germline CDR1 and CDR2: SGHTA and FQGNSA. This CDR3 region has 14 residues. V was shortened by 4 bases and J by 3 bases, with 12 bases between the two germline ends.